The TCR beta chain described here comes from a study of cytomegalovirus exposure and HLA in healthy donors. On this clone itself: Its antigen is as yet unknown.

The repertoire was sequenced with immunoSEQ multiplex PCR; TCRdb's copy has only in-frame clones and lacks some. The table includes about 110,000 clones, approximately 90% detected once. Study-level findings and limits: Specificity of three CMV-associated chains for CMV antigens was verified in vitro. For cytomegalovirus status, the classifier reportedly gave diagnoses with high specificity and sensitivity. According to a subsequent analysis, TCR clusters from the first cohort were inclined to appear together in the 110 or so validation repertoires.

With 0 bases clipped from V and 4 bases from J, the junction kept 3 bases outside the gene matches. This CDR3 comprises 16 residues. From germline, CDR1 is MRHNA and CDR2 SNTAGT. V usage is TRBV6-4 and J usage is TRBJ2-3; 11 nucleotides match TRBD2. The sequence was collected from a woman in her late teens or twenties in good health and CMV-seronegative. The specimen sequenced was PBMCs. The CDR3 spells CASSDSISGGADTQYF. The CDR3 DNA follows: TGTGCCAGCAGTGACTCTATTAGCGGGGGGGCAGATACGCAGTATTTT.